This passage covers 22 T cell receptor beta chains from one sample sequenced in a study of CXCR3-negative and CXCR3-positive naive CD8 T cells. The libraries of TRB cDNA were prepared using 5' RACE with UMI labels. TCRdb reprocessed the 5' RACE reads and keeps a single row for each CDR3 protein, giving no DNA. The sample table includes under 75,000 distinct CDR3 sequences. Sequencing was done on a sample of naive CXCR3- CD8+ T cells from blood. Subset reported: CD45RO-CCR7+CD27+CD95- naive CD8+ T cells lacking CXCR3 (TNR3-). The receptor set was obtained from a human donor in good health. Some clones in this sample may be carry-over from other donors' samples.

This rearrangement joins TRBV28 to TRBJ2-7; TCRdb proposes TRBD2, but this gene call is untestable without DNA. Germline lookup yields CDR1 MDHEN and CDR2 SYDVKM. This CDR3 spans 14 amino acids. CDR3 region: CASSLLAGGYEQYF.

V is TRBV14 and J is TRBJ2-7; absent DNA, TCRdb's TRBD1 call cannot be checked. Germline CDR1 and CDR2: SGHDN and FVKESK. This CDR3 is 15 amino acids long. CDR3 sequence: CASSQGGGPRYEQYF.

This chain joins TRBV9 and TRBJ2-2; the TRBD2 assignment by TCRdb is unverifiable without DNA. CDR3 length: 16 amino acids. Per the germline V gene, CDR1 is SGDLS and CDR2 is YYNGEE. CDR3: CASMRGPSGSSGELFF.

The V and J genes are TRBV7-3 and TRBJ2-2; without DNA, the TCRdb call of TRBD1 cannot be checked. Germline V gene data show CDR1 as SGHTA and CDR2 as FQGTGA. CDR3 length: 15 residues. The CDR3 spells CASSWGQPNTGELFF.

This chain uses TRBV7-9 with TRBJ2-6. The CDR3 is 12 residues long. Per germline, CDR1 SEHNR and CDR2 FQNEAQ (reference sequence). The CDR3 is CASRPGANVLTF.

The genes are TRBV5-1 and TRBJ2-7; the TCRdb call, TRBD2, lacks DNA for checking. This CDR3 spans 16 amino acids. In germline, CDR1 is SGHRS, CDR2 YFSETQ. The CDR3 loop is CARIPARRNFPYEQYF.

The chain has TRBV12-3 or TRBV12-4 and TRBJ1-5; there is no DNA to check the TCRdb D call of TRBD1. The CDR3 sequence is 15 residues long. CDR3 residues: CASSFPGQGHQPQHF.

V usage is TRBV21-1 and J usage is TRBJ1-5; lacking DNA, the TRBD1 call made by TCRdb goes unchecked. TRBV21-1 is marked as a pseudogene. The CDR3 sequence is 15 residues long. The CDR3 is CASKRAPGGCQPQHF.

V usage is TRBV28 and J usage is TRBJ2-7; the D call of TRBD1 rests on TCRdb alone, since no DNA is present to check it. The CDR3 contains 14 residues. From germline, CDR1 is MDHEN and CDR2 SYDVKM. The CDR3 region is CASRGQGDHYEQYF.

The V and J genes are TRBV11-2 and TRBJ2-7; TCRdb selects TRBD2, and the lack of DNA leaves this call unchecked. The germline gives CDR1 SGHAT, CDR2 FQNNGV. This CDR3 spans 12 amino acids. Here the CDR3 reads CASEGLAYEQYF.

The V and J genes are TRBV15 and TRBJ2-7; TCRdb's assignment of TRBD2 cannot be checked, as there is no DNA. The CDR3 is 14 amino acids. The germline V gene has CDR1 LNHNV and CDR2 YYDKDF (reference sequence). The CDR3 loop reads CATSRDRGSYEQYF. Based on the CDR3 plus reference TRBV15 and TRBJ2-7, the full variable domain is DAMVIQNPRYQVTQFGKPVTLSCSQTLNHNVMYWYQQKSSQAPKLLFHYYDKDFNNEADTPDNFQSRRPNTSFCFLDIRSPGLGDTAMYLCATSRDRGSYEQYFGPGTRLTVT.

CDR3 amino acids: CASSWLNTEAFF. The chain employs TRBV7-9 and TRBJ1-1. Germline assignment: CDR1 SEHNR and CDR2 FQNEAQ (reference sequence). This CDR3 comprises 12 residues.

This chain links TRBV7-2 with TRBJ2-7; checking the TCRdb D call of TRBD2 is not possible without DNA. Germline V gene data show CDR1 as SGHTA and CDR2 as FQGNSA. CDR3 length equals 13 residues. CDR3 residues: CASSPSGFYEQYF.

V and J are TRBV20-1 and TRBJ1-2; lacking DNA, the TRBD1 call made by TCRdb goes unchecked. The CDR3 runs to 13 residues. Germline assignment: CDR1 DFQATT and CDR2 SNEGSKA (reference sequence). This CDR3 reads CSPKGGWHYGYTF.

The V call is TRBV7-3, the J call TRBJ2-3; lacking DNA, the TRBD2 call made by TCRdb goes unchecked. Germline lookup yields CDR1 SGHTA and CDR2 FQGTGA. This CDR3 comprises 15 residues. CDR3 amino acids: CASSFGLGMTDTQYF. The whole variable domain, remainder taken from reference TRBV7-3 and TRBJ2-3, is GAGVSQTPSNKVTEKGKYVELRCDPISGHTALYWYRQSLGQGPEFLIYFQGTGAADDSGLPNDRFFAVRPEGSVSTLKIQRTERGDSAVYLCASSFGLGMTDTQYFGPGTRLTVL.

The CDR3 sequence: CASSSYGVYNEQFF. V and J are TRBV6-5 and TRBJ2-1. The CDR3 loop spans 14 amino acids. The germline V gene encodes CDR1 MNHEY and CDR2 SVGAGI.

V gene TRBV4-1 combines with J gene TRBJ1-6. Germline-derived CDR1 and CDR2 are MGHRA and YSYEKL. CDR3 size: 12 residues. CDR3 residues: CASSQLGSPLHF.

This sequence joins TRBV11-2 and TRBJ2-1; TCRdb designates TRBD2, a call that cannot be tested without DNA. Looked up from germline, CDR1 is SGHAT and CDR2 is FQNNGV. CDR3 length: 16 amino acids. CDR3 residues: CASSLYGLAAYNEQFF.

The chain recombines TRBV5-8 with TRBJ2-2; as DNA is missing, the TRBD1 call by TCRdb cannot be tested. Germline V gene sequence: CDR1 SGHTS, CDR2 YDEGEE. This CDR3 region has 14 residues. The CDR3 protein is CANKGGVNTGELFF.

The CDR3 loop reads CSARGRRTSGGFSYEQYF. The chain combines TRBV20-1 with TRBJ2-7; the D gene TCRdb calls, TRBD2, cannot be checked with no DNA. The length of the CDR3 is 18 residues. CDR1 DFQATT and CDR2 SNEGSKA come from the germline V gene (reference sequence).

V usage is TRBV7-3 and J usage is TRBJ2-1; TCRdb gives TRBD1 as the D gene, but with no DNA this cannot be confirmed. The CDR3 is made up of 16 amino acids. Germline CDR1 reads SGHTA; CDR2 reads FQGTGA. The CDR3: CASSFPGQAIGDEQFF.

Here the CDR3 reads CATTRQETQYF. V is TRBV24-1 and J is TRBJ2-5. The length of the CDR3 is 11 residues. CDR1 is KGHDR and CDR2 is SFDVKD in the germline V gene.